This T cell receptor (beta chain) emerged from a study of T cells expressing NK-cell markers. Overall study findings and caveats: Each of a handful of donors carried dominant NKG2C+ clonotypes accounting for about 1.0-7.5% of CD8+ T cells. HCMV specificity was not established for the expanded NKG2C+ T cell clones.

The CDR3 contains 12 residues. Germline V gene data show CDR1 as KGHDR and CDR2 as SFDVKD. TCR beta libraries carry UMIs added by 5'RACE template switching. TCRdb derives one entry per CDR3 protein from the 5' RACE reads, leaving out DNA. The listing records about 460,000 distinct CDR3 sequences. In regard to this clonotype: Its specificity is unknown.

What was sequenced was blood T cells: a sorted CD56 or NKG2C T cell subset, CD4+ or CD8+ T cells, or bulk PBMC T cells (not recorded which). The clonotype comes from a woman in her forties or fifties in good health. The chain carries TRBV24-1 and TRBJ2-1; the D gene TCRdb calls, TRBD1, cannot be checked with no DNA. The CDR3 region is CATGRGHNEQFF.